This T cell receptor (beta chain) originates from a study of T cells in Graves' hyperthyroidism and ophthalmopathy. Study context: Peripheral blood was secured at the point of initial diagnosis, before any treatment.

Any patient presenting with uncontrolled infection, other autoimmune disease, pregnancy or lactation was left out. Each diagnosis drew on symptoms, thyroxine, TRAb, thyroid ultrasound and orbital computed tomography findings. V lost 6 bases and J lost 5, with 21 bases in between. In germline, CDR1 is DFQATT, CDR2 SNEGSKA (reference sequence). The length of the CDR3 is 15 residues. RNA transcripts gave rise to amplified TCR beta CDR3 regions. HTBI primers drove first-round RT-PCR of the TCR CDR3. TCRdb redid the calling of the multiplex PCR reads with MiXCR, one entry per CDR3 protein. The table includes a few hundred thousand distinct CDR3 sequences, about a sixth detected once.

The clonotype was recovered from a man aged 40-50 years with Graves' hyperthyroidism. Sequenced sample: blood. J is TRBJ2-3 and V is TRBV20-1; D might be TRBD2 (7 bases). Here the CDR3 reads CSALPGRGGGDTQYF. CDR3 in DNA: TGCAGTGCCCTCCCGGGGAGGGGGGGTGGAGATACGCAGTATTTT.